Sequencing of this T cell receptor (beta chain) was carried out in a study of T cells in Graves' hyperthyroidism and ophthalmopathy. Study-level results: Most expanded thyroid clonotypes above 0.001 also appeared in blood. The authors' 13 V-J model separated ophthalmopathy from stable hyperthyroidism.

This CDR3 spans 14 amino acids. The V and J ends lost 3 bases and 5 bases respectively, with 10 bases between them. Looked up from germline, CDR1 is SGHAT and CDR2 is FQNNGV. To note about this clonotype: As yet, its antigen is unknown.

Diagnoses were established using clinical symptoms, serum thyroxine and TRAb, thyroid ultrasound and orbital computed tomography. An approximately 10 ml volume of fresh peripheral blood provided the PBMCs. The CDR3 regions of TCR beta were amplified from RNA transcripts. First-round RT-PCR with HTBI primers amplified the TCR CDR3 region. TCRdb independently ran MiXCR on the multiplex PCR reads; one entry per CDR3 protein. The sample lists 400,000 or so distinct CDR3 sequences; around 15% were seen once. The rearrangement joins TRBV11-2 to TRBJ2-2; D might be TRBD2 (6 bases). The specimen sequenced was blood. This clonotype was sampled from a woman aged 55-69 years with Graves' ophthalmopathy. The chain's CDR3 is CASSFGGRTGELFF. The CDR3 DNA sequence: TGTGCCAGCAGCTTTGGGGGGAGGACCGGGGAGCTGTTTTTT.